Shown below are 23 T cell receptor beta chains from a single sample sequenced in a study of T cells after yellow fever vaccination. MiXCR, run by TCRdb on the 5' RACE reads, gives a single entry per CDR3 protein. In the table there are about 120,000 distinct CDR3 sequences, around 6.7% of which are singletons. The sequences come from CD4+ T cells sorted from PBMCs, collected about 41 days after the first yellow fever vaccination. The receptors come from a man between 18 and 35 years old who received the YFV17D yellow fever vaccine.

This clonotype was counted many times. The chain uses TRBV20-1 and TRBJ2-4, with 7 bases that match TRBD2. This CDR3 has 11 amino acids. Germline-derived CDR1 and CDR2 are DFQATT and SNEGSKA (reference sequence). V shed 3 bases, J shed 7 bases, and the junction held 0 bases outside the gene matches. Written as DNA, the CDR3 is TGCAGTGCTAGGGGGGGGAACATTCAGTACTTC. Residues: CSARGGNIQYF.

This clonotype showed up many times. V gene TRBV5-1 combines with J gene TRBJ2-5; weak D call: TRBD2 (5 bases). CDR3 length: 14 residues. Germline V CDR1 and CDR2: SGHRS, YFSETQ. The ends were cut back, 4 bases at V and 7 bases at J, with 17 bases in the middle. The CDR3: CASSIGKLEGTQYF. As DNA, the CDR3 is TGCGCCAGCAGCATTGGGAAACTAGAGGGGACCCAGTACTTC.

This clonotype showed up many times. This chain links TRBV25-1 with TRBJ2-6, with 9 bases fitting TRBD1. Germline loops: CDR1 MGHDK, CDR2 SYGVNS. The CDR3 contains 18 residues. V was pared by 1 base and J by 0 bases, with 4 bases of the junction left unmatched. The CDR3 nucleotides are TGTGCCAGCAGTGAATGGGGACAGGGATTCTCTGGGGCCAACGTCCTGACTTTC. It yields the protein CASSEWGQGFSGANVLTF.

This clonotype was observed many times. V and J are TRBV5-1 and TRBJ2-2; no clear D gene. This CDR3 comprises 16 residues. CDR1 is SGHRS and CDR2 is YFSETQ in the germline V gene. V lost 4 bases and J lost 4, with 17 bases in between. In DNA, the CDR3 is TGCGCCAGCAGCCCGGCCGGCGTCCGAGGCACCGGGGAGCTGTTTTTT. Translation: CASSPAGVRGTGELFF.

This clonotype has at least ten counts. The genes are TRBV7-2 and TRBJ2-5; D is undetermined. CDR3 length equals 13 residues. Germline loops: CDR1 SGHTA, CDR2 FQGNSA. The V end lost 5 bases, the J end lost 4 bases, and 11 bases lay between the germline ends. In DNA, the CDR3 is TGTGCCAGCAGCCGATCTAGTACAGAGACCCAGTACTTC. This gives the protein CASSRSSTETQYF.

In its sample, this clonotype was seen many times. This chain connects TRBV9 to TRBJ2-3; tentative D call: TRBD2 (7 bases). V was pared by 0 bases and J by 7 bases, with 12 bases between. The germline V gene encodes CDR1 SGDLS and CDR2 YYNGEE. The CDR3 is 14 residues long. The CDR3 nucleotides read TGTGCCAGCAGCGTAGAGGGGGGGGCCAATACGCAGTATTTT. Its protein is CASSVEGGANTQYF.

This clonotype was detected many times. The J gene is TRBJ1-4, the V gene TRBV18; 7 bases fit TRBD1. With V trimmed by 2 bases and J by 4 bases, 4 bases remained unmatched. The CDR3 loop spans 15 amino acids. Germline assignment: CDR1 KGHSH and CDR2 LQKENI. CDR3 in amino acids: CASSPSTGYNEKLFF. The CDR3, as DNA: TGTGCCAGCTCACCATCGACAGGGTATAATGAAAAACTGTTTTTT.

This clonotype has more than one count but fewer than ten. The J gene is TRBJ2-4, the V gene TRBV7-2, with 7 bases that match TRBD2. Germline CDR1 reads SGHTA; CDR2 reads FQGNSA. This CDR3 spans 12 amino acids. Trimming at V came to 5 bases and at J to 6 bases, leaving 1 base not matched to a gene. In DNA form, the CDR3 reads TGTGCCAGCAGCACGGGAGGAAACATTCAGTACTTC. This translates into CASSTGGNIQYF.

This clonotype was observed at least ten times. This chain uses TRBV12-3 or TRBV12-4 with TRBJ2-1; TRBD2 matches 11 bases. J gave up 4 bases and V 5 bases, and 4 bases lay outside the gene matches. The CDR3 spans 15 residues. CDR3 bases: TGTGCCAGCAGTAGTCGACTAGCGGGGTACAATGAGCAGTTCTTC. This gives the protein CASSSRLAGYNEQFF.

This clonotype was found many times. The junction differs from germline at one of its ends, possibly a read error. CDR3 sequence (DNA): TGTGCCAGCAGATTAGTGACAGGGAGGTCCTACAATGAGCAGTTCTTC. It is translated as CASRLVTGRSYNEQFF. J is TRBJ2-1 and V is TRBV11-2; TRBD1 might be the D (7 bases). The germline gives CDR1 SGHAT, CDR2 FQNNGV. The CDR3 runs 16 residues.

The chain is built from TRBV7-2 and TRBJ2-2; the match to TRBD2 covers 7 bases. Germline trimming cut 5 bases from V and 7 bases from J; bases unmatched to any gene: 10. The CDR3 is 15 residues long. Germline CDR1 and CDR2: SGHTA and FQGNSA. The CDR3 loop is CASSPPGLRIGELFF. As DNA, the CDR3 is TGTGCCAGCAGCCCGCCGGGACTAAGGATCGGGGAGCTGTTTTTT.

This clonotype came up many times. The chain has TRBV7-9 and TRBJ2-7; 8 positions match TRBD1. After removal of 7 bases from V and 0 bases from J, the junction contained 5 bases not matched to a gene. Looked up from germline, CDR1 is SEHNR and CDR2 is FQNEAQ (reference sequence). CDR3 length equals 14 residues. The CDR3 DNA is TGTGCCAGCAAACAACAGGGGGGCTCCTACGAGCAGTACTTC. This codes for CASKQQGGSYEQYF.

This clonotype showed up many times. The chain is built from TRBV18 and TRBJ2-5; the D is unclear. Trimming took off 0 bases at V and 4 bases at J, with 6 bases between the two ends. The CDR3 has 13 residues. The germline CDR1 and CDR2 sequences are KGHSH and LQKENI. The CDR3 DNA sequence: TGTGCCAGCTCACCACCGTCGGGAGAGACCCAGTACTTC. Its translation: CASSPPSGETQYF.

The CDR3 region is CSAQRTALDGPQHF. The CDR3 DNA sequence: TGCAGTGCCCAGAGGACCGCCCTGGATGGTCCCCAGCATTTT. This chain joins TRBV20-1 and TRBJ1-5; no firm D call. V lost 6 bases, J lost 10 bases, and 22 bases lay in between. CDR1 and CDR2 (germline): DFQATT, SNEGSKA (reference sequence). This CDR3 is 14 amino acids long.

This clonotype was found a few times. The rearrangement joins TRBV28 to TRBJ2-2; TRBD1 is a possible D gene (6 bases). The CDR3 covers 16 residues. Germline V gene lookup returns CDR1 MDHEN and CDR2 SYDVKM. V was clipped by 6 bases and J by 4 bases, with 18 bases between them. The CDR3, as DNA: TGTGCCAGCAGCCCTATCCTCACAGGGATCACCGGGGAGCTGTTTTTT. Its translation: CASSPILTGITGELFF.

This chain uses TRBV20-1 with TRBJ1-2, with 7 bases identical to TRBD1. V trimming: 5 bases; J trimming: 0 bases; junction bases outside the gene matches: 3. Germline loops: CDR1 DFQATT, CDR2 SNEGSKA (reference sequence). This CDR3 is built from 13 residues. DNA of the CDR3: TGCAGTGCTTACGGACAGGCTAACTATGGCTACACCTTC. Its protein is CSAYGQANYGYTF.

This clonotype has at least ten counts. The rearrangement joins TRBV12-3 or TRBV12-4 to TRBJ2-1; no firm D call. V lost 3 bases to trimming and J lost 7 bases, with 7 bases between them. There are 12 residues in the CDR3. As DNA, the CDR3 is TGTGCCAGCAGTTTGCCCGGGAATGAGCAGTTCTTC. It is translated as CASSLPGNEQFF.

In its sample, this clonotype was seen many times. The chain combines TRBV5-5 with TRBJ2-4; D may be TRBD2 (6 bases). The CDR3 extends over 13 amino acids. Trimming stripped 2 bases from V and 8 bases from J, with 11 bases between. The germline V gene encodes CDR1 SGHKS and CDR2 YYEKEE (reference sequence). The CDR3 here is CASSFGGVYIQYF. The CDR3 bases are TGTGCCAGCAGCTTTGGAGGGGTCTACATTCAGTACTTC.

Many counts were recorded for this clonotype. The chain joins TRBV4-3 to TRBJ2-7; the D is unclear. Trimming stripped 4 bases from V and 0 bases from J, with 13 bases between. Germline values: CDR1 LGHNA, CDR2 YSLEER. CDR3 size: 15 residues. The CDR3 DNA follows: TGCGCCAGCAGCCCCCGACATACGAGCTCCTACGAGCAGTACTTC. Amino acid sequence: CASSPRHTSSYEQYF.

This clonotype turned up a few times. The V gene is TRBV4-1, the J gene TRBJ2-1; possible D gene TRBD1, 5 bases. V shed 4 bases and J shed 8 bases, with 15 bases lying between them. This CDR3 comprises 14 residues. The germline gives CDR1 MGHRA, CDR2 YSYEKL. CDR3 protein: CASSLADKGDEQFF. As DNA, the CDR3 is TGCGCCAGCAGCCTCGCGGACAAAGGGGATGAGCAGTTCTTC.

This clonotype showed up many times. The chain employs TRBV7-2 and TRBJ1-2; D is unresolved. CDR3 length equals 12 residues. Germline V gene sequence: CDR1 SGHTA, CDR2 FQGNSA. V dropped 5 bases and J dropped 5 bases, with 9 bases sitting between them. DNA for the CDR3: TGTGCCAGCAGCCCGGTCCCGTATGGCTACACCTTC. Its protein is CASSPVPYGYTF.

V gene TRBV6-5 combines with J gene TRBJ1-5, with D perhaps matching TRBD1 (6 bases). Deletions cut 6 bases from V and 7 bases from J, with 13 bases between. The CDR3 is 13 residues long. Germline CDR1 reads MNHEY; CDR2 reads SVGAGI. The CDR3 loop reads CASSSQGWQPQHF. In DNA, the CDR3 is TGTGCCAGCAGCTCACAGGGTTGGCAGCCCCAGCATTTT.

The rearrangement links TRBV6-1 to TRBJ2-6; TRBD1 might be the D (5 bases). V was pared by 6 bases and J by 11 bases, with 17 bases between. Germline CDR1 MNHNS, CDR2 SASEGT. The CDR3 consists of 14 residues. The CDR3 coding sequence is TGTGCCAGCAGGTTGGGGCAGGGCTTCGACGTCCTGACTTTC. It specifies CASRLGQGFDVLTF.